These 27 T cell receptor beta chains were all obtained from the same sample, sequenced in a study of OX40 agonist ivuxolimab in advanced cancers. Measured with immunoSEQ multiplex PCR; TCRdb has only the in-frame clones, and not every one. The profile covers 75,000 to 80,000 clones, with over 70% appearing a single time and 0.76% taken by the ten largest. This specimen consisted of CD4+ or CD8+ T cells sorted from blood, obtained in a trial of the OX40 agonist ivuxolimab. These TCRs come from an adult with an advanced solid tumor such as melanoma, head and neck, liver or kidney cancer.

This chain uses TRBV5-4 with TRBJ1-1; unclear D gene. CDR3 length: 14 residues. V lost 4 bases and J 10 bases, leaving 20 bases between the germline ends. The germline gives CDR1 SGHNT, CDR2 YYREEE (reference sequence). In DNA, the CDR3 is TGTGCCAGCAGCCAGTTAACGTCGCGGGCGGGAGCTTTCTTT. Translation gives CASSQLTSRAGAFF. The complete variable domain, with remaining parts taken from reference TRBV5-4 and TRBJ1-1, reads ETGVTQSPTHLIKTRGQQVTLRCSSQSGHNTVSWYQQALGQGPQFIFQYYREEENGRGNFPPRFSGLQFPNYSSELNVNALELDDSALYLCASSQLTSRAGAFFGQGTRLTVV.

Notes on this clone: In the same sample, other DNA sequences code for this CDR3. This chain connects TRBV30 to TRBJ2-6, with TRBD1 as a possible D gene (6 bases). Per the germline V gene, CDR1 is GTSNPN and CDR2 is SVGIG (reference sequence). This CDR3 is built from 15 residues. V was cut by 0 bases and J by 3 bases, with 9 bases left in between. The CDR3 DNA follows: TGTGCCTGGAGTGTTGGGGGCGGTGGGGCCAACGTCCTGACTTTC. Residues: CAWSVGGGGANVLTF.

The V gene is TRBV7-2, the J gene TRBJ2-3; unclear D gene. CDR1 is SGHTA, CDR2 FQGNSA, per germline. Trimming stripped 0 bases from V and 4 bases from J, with 11 bases between. The CDR3 is made up of 15 amino acids. The CDR3 bases are TGTGCCAGCAGCTTAGCCCCCGAACGCGCAGATACGCAGTATTTT. As protein: CASSLAPERADTQYF.

V gene TRBV6-6 combines with J gene TRBJ1-1; D not certain. The CDR3 totals 13 residues. Germline V gene lookup returns CDR1 MNHNY and CDR2 SVGAGI (reference sequence). Trimming pared 4 bases from V and 1 base from J, leaving 7 bases between. The CDR3 spells CASSFQPNTEAFF. CDR3 sequence (DNA): TGTGCCAGCAGTTTTCAGCCGAACACTGAAGCTTTCTTT.

The rearrangement uses TRBV18 and TRBJ1-1; no firm D call. The CDR3 is made up of 16 amino acids. CDR1 and CDR2 (germline): KGHSH, LQKENI. The V and J ends lost 2 bases and 6 bases respectively, with 19 bases between them. CDR3 amino acids: CASSPTQTLGRAEAFF. CDR3 coding DNA: TGTGCCAGCTCACCAACCCAGACTTTGGGGAGAGCTGAAGCTTTCTTT.

The DNA for the CDR3 is TGTGCCAGCAGCTATAGTGGGGGGGAAGAGACCCAGTACTTC. The encoded protein is CASSYSGGEETQYF. V usage is TRBV7-2 and J usage is TRBJ2-5; 7 bases match TRBD2. Germline values: CDR1 SGHTA, CDR2 FQGNSA. V gave up 4 bases and J gave up 3 bases; unmatched junction bases: 5. The CDR3 is 14 amino acids.

The V gene is TRBV19, the J gene TRBJ1-2; D is uncertain. This CDR3 is built from 14 residues. V lost 2 bases, J lost 4 bases, and 11 bases lay in between. Germline CDR1 and CDR2: LNHDA and SQIVND (reference sequence). This CDR3 is CASSISSGSYGYTF. The CDR3 DNA reads as TGTGCCAGTAGTATAAGTTCCGGGTCCTATGGCTACACCTTC.

The chain employs TRBV4-2 and TRBJ1-5, with a possible D match to TRBD1 (5 bases). V was pared by 1 base and J by 8 bases, with 12 bases between. Germline CDR1 reads LGHNA; CDR2 reads YNFKEQ. This CDR3 region has 14 residues. In DNA, the CDR3 is TGTGCCAGCAGCCAAGGGAGGGGAGGAGAGCCCCAGCATTTT. As protein: CASSQGRGGEPQHF.

In its sample, this clone was seen a few times. The V gene is TRBV6-1, the J gene TRBJ1-5, with a possible D match to TRBD1 (5 bases). V lost 4 bases and J lost 7, with 20 bases in between. Germline V CDR1 and CDR2: MNHNS, SASEGT. The CDR3 totals 16 residues. For the CDR3, the DNA is TGTGCCAGCAGTGTTTCGCACAGGCCCGGGGCCCAGCCCCAGCATTTT. Its translation: CASSVSHRPGAQPQHF.

The chain carries TRBV4-2 and TRBJ2-7, with TRBD1 matching over 7 bases. V trimming: 1 base; J trimming: 1 base; junction bases outside the gene matches: 4. CDR3 length equals 15 residues. Germline CDR1 and CDR2: LGHNA and YNFKEQ. The CDR3 region is CASSQVRQGSYEQYF. The CDR3 DNA sequence: TGTGCCAGCAGCCAAGTTCGACAGGGATCCTACGAGCAGTACTTC.

In its sample, this clone was seen once. The chain recombines TRBV10-3 with TRBJ2-3; D gene uncertain. Germline V gene sequence: CDR1 ENHRY, CDR2 SYGVKD. The CDR3 spans 13 residues. Trimming removed 0 bases from V and 1 base from J, with 2 bases in between. The CDR3 here is CAISESGTDTQYF. CDR3 sequence (DNA): TGTGCCATCAGTGAGTCTGGCACAGATACGCAGTATTTT.

The V gene is TRBV5-1, the J gene TRBJ2-5; 8 nucleotides match TRBD2. Unmatched junction bases numbered 4, after V lost 1 base and J lost 5 bases. The CDR3 totals 14 residues. The germline V gene has CDR1 SGHRS and CDR2 YFSETQ. The CDR3 here is CASSLTSGGETQYF. The CDR3 DNA follows: TGCGCCAGCAGCTTGACTTCGGGAGGGGAGACCCAGTACTTC.

This chain joins TRBV10-1 and TRBJ2-3; the D call may be TRBD1 or TRBD2 (5 bases each). This CDR3 spans 13 amino acids. CDR1 is WNHNN and CDR2 is SYGVQD in the germline V gene (reference sequence). Trimming stripped 4 bases from V and 8 bases from J, with 13 bases between. In DNA form, the CDR3 reads TGCGCCAGCAGTGCCGGGGCCTCGGGTACGCAGTATTTT. Translated: CASSAGASGTQYF.

A few counts support this clone. The rearrangement links TRBV7-2 to TRBJ2-5; 8 bases agree with TRBD1. Germline CDR1 reads SGHTA; CDR2 reads FQGNSA. The CDR3 spans 15 residues. Germline trimming cut 5 bases from V and 7 bases from J; bases unmatched to any gene: 12. The CDR3 DNA reads as TGTGCCAGCAGCGAAATGGGACAGGCCTGGGGGACCCAGTACTTC. Translating it yields CASSEMGQAWGTQYF.

This chain uses TRBV9 with TRBJ2-2; TRBD1 is a possible D gene (6 bases). Trimming removed 0 bases at V and 0 bases at J, with 9 bases between. The germline gives CDR1 SGDLS, CDR2 YYNGEE. The CDR3 is 16 residues long. The CDR3 coding sequence is TGTGCCAGCAGCGTAGCTGGGGGCCCGAACACCGGGGAGCTGTTTTTT. This translates into CASSVAGGPNTGELFF.

V gene TRBV5-6 combines with J gene TRBJ2-2; 9 bases align to TRBD1. With 3 bases clipped from V and 8 bases from J, the junction kept 8 bases outside the gene matches. There are 15 residues in the CDR3. Germline CDR1 is SGHDT and CDR2 is YYEEEE. CDR3 sequence (DNA): TGTGCCAGCAGCTCGGGACAGGGAGTTGGAGGGGAGCTGTTTTTT. Amino acids: CASSSGQGVGGELFF.

V gene TRBV6-5 combines with J gene TRBJ2-1, with 11 positions matching TRBD2. This CDR3 has 15 residues. Trimming took 11 bases from V and 8 from J; bases not matched to a gene: 14. CDR1 and CDR2 from the germline V gene are MNHEY and SVGAGI. The CDR3 region has the DNA TGTGCCGCAGGGGGGATAGCGGGAGGGATCTATGAGCAGTTCTTC. It is translated as CAAGGIAGGIYEQFF.

V is TRBV10-3 and J is TRBJ1-6, with a tentative D call TRBD1 (6 bases). The CDR3 spans 16 residues. Trimming stripped 2 bases from V and 5 bases from J, with 13 bases between. Germline values: CDR1 ENHRY, CDR2 SYGVKD. The CDR3 coding sequence is TGTGCCATCAGTGAGGTGAAGGGGGGCAATAATTCACCCCTCCACTTT. Residues: CAISEVKGGNNSPLHF.

This clone was seen only a few times. The chain has TRBV30 and TRBJ1-5; D is uncertain. The V gene lost 1 base and the J gene lost 10 bases, with 20 bases spanning the gap. The CDR3 is 15 residues long. Germline-derived CDR1 and CDR2 are GTSNPN and SVGIG (reference sequence). The CDR3 DNA follows: TGTGCCTGGAGTGGGTCCCTCGGAGGGAATCGACCCCAGCATTTT. This gives the protein CAWSGSLGGNRPQHF.

The chain combines TRBV7-8 with TRBJ2-1; D is possibly TRBD1 (6 bases). CDR1 is SGHVS, CDR2 FQNEAQ, per germline. V was trimmed by 0 bases and J by 3 bases, leaving 15 bases between them. The length of the CDR3 is 17 residues. The CDR3 here is CASSLAHGQGNYNEQFF. The CDR3 nucleotides are TGTGCCAGCAGCTTAGCGCACGGGCAGGGGAACTACAATGAGCAGTTCTTC.

This clone was seen a handful of times. This chain's CDR3 is CASSESQNTEAFF. The CDR3, as DNA: TGCGCCAGCAGTGAGAGCCAGAACACTGAAGCTTTCTTT. The rearrangement links TRBV10-1 to TRBJ1-1; D not certain. Looked up from germline, CDR1 is WNHNN and CDR2 is SYGVQD (reference sequence). V lost 2 bases and J 1 base, leaving 5 bases between the germline ends. The CDR3 totals 13 residues.

V and J are TRBV7-2 and TRBJ2-3; D is tentatively TRBD1 or TRBD2 (5 bases each). V was clipped by 4 bases and J by 2 bases, with 13 bases between them. Germline loops: CDR1 SGHTA, CDR2 FQGNSA. The CDR3 length is 15 residues. CDR3 coding DNA: TGTGCCAGCAGCTCTTGGGGGAGTGACACAGATACGCAGTATTTT. It translates to CASSSWGSDTDTQYF.

The chain carries TRBV21-1 and TRBJ2-4; the table's TRBD2 call for D was not verified on the DNA. TRBV21-1 is a pseudogene segment. CDR3 length: 13 residues. CDR3 residues: CARRVAGKNIQYF. As DNA, the CDR3 is TGTGCCCGGAGGGTAGCGGGAAAAAACATTCAGTACTTC.

This sequence joins TRBV2 and TRBJ1-5; D is ambiguous. Germline CDR1 is SNHLY and CDR2 is FYNNEI. The CDR3 is 15 residues long. V was shortened by 3 bases and J by 0 bases, with 9 bases between the two germline ends. CDR3 loop: CASSETTYSNQPQHF. The CDR3 bases are TGTGCCAGCAGTGAGACGACATATAGCAATCAGCCCCAGCATTTT.

The chain couples TRBV18 to TRBJ1-3, with D possibly TRBD1 on 5 matching bases. Germline-derived CDR1 and CDR2 are KGHSH and LQKENI. V was trimmed by 1 base and J by 4 bases, leaving 14 bases between them. The CDR3 covers 16 residues. The DNA for the CDR3 is TGTGCCAGCTCACCACAGACCGGGACTAGAGGAAACACCATATATTTT. Protein: CASSPQTGTRGNTIYF.

V usage is TRBV7-8 and J usage is TRBJ1-3, with 8 bases identical to TRBD1. The junction had 6 bases not matched to a gene; V was cut back by 6 bases and J by 2 bases. CDR1 is SGHVS and CDR2 is FQNEAQ in the germline V gene. The length of the CDR3 is 15 residues. The CDR3 region has the DNA TGTGCCAGCAGAGAAACAGGGGGGGCTGGAAACACCATATATTTT. This translates into CASRETGGAGNTIYF.

Here the CDR3 reads CASSGFAKATQLNEQFF. CDR3 in DNA: TGTGCCAGCAGCGGGTTCGCTAAGGCCACTCAGCTGAATGAGCAGTTCTTC. The V and J genes are TRBV11-3 and TRBJ2-1; D is unresolved. Germline V CDR1 and CDR2: SGHNT, YENEEA. There are 17 residues in the CDR3. V lost 5 bases to trimming and J lost 7 bases, with 24 bases between them.